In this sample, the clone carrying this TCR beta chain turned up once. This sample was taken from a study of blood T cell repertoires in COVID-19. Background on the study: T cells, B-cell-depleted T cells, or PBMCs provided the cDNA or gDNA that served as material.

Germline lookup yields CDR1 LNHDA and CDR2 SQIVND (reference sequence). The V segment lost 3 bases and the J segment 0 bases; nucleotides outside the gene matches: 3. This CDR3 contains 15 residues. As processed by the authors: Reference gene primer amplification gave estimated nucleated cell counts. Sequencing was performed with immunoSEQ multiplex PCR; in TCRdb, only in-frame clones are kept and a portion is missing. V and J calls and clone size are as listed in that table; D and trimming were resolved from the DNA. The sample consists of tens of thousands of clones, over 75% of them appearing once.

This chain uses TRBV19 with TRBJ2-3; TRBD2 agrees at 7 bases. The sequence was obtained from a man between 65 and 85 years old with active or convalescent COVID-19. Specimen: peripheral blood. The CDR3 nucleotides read TGTGCCAGTAGTATTTGGGGAGGGAGCACAGATACGCAGTATTTT. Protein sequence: CASSIWGGSTDTQYF.